What follows are 13 T cell receptor beta chains derived from one specimen sequenced in a study of blood T cells in healthy people across ages. It was with a sample-barcoded 5' primer and a J-beta primer mix that a second PCR of roughly 7 to 11 cycles was run. TCRdb recomputed calls from the 5' RACE reads with MiXCR, one row per CDR3 protein. The profile shows fewer than 700,000 distinct CDR3 sequences, less than 60% of them singletons. Sequencing was done on a sample of blood. These receptors originate from a man at least 80 years old in good health.

The V call is TRBV20-1, the J call TRBJ2-3; D may match TRBD1 or TRBD2 (5 bases each). Germline CDR1 reads DFQATT; CDR2 reads SNEGSKA (reference sequence). The CDR3 runs 14 residues. The V and J ends lost 2 bases and 3 bases respectively, with 12 bases between them. The CDR3 reads CSARTQGRTDTQYF. CDR3 DNA: TGCAGTGCTAGAACTCAGGGACGGACAGATACGCAGTATTTT.

This clonotype appeared a single time. The J gene is TRBJ2-4, the V gene TRBV20-1; the D is unclear. Gene TRBJ2-7 matches the end of the DNA better, so the J call may be wrong. The V gene's germline CDR1 is DFQATT and CDR2 SNEGSKA (reference sequence). The CDR3 length is 12 residues. The CDR3 region is CSASPTWGEQYF. CDR3 in DNA: TGCAGTGCTAGCCCCACCTGGGGCGAGCAGTACTTC.

This clonotype came up a few times. The V call is TRBV5-1, the J call TRBJ2-5; unclear D gene. The CDR3 spans 13 residues. The germline V gene encodes CDR1 SGHRS and CDR2 YFSETQ. V lost 2 bases and J 3 bases, leaving 8 bases between the germline ends. CDR3 loop: CASSFVGKETQYF. CDR3 nucleotides: TGCGCCAGCAGCTTTGTAGGGAAAGAGACCCAGTACTTC.

There are a few counts of this clonotype. The chain links TRBV2 to TRBJ2-4, with D maybe TRBD2 (6 bases). The J call may be faulty, since TRBJ2-7 better matches the DNA end. The CDR3 is made up of 15 amino acids. The germline V gene encodes CDR1 SNHLY and CDR2 FYNNEI. Written as DNA, the CDR3 is TGTGCCAGCAGTGAAGCCGGGACTGGCTCCTACGAGCAGTACTTC. Amino acid sequence: CASSEAGTGSYEQYF.

J is TRBJ1-2 and V is TRBV25-1; 7 bases align to TRBD1. V lost 4 bases and J lost 6; bases outside the gene matches: 8. Germline V gene sequence: CDR1 MGHDK, CDR2 SYGVNS. This CDR3 has 14 amino acids. DNA of the CDR3: TGTGCCAGCAGTGCTAGGACAGGCGGAAATGGCTACACCTTC. It codes for CASSARTGGNGYTF.

The sample holds a few counts of this clonotype. The rearrangement joins TRBV7-2 to TRBJ1-2; no clear D gene. Trimming pared 5 bases from V and 7 bases from J, leaving 17 bases between. There are 14 residues in the CDR3. From germline, CDR1 is SGHTA and CDR2 FQGNSA. CDR3 in DNA: TGTGCCAGCAGCCGCTCCCACGAGGCTGGTGGCTACACCTTC. This gives the protein CASSRSHEAGGYTF.

The chain employs TRBV15 and TRBJ2-2, with a possible D match to TRBD2 (6 bases). This CDR3 has 16 amino acids. CDR1 and CDR2 (germline): LNHNV, YYDKDF (reference sequence). Trimming stripped 1 base from V and 7 bases from J, with 16 bases between. The DNA for the CDR3 is TGTGCCACCAGCAGAGCCCTCATCCCGGGGGTCGGGGAGCTGTTTTTT. As protein: CATSRALIPGVGELFF.

The V gene is TRBV29-1, the J gene TRBJ1-2, with D maybe TRBD1 (5 bases). CDR1 SQVTM and CDR2 ANQGSEA come from the germline V gene. V lost 0 bases to trimming and J lost 8 bases, with 16 bases between them. This CDR3 is built from 14 residues. The CDR3 bases are TGCAGCGTTGAAGATGCAACGGGGGTGGGCGGCTACACCTTC. This codes for CSVEDATGVGGYTF. The full variable domain, its missing parts supplied by reference TRBV29-1 and TRBJ1-2, is SAVISQKPSRDICQRGTSLTIQCQVDSQVTMMFWYRQQPGQSLTLIATANQGSEATYESGFVIDKFPISRPNLTFSTLTVSNMSPEDSSIYLCSVEDATGVGGYTFGSGTRLTVV.

This clonotype was recorded a few times. In DNA, the CDR3 is TGTGCCAGCGGGGGGTCGGGCACTGAAGCTTTCTTT. It encodes CASGGSGTEAFF. The chain has TRBV18 and TRBJ1-1, with D perhaps TRBD1 (5 bases). Germline values: CDR1 KGHSH, CDR2 LQKENI. Trimming took 8 bases from V and 4 from J, leaving 11 bases between them. The CDR3 has 12 amino acids.

To note about this clonotype: It may be a read error: a sequence one base away is much more abundant. The V and J genes are TRBV6-6 and TRBJ1-1; possibly TRBD1 for D (5 bases). The CDR3 is 15 amino acids. In germline, CDR1 is MNHNY, CDR2 SVGAGI (reference sequence). The CDR3 loop is CASGYSGRASTEAFF. The CDR3 DNA reads as TGTGCCAGCGGTTACTCGGGGCGGGCGAGCACTGAAGCTTTCTTT.

The J gene is TRBJ1-2, the V gene TRBV30; 7 bases align to TRBD1. V lost 2 bases, J lost 1 base, and 7 bases stayed unmatched. The CDR3 has 15 residues. Germline V gives CDR1 GTSNPN, CDR2 SVGIG (reference sequence). The CDR3 region has the DNA TGTGCCTGGAGTCCTTCCGGGACAGTTAACTATGGCTACACCTTC. The encoded protein is CAWSPSGTVNYGYTF.

This clonotype was found a few times. This chain connects TRBV6-2 or TRBV6-3 to TRBJ2-1; D is ambiguous. The V and J ends lost 2 bases and 4 bases respectively, with 9 bases between them. CDR1 and CDR2 from the germline V gene are MNHEY and SVGEGT. CDR3 length equals 14 residues. CDR3 DNA: TGTGCCAGCAGTTACCCCGGACGGTACAATGAGCAGTTCTTC. This codes for CASSYPGRYNEQFF.

V and J are TRBV28 and TRBJ2-3; TRBD2 matches at 12 bases. V lost 6 bases, J lost 5 bases, and 6 bases stayed unmatched. This CDR3 has 15 residues. Per the germline V gene, CDR1 is MDHEN and CDR2 is SYDVKM. The CDR3: CASSQTSGSKDTQYF. CDR3 DNA: TGTGCCAGCAGCCAGACTAGCGGGAGTAAAGATACGCAGTATTTT.